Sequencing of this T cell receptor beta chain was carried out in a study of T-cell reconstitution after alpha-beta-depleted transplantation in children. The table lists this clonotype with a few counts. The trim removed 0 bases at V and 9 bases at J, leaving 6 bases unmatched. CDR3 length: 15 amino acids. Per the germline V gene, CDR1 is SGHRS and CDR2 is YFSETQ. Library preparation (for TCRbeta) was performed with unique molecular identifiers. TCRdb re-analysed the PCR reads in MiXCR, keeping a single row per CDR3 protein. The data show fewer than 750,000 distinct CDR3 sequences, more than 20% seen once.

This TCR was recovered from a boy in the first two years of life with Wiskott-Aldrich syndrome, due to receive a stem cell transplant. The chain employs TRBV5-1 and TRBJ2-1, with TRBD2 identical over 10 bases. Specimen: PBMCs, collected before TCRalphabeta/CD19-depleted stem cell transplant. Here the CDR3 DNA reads TGCGCCAGCAGCTTGGTTCGAGCGGGAGGGGGTGAGCAGTTCTTC. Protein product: CASSLVRAGGGEQFF.